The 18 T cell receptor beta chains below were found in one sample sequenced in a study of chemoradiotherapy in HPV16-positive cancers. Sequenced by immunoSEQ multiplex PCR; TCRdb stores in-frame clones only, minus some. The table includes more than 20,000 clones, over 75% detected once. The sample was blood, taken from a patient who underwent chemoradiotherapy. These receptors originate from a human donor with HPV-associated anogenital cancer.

CDR3 sequence (DNA): TGTGCCAGCTCACCCGGGAATATGAACACTGAAGCTTTCTTT. Translated, it gives CASSPGNMNTEAFF. The chain employs TRBV18 and TRBJ1-1; D remains unclear. V was clipped by 3 bases and J by 0 bases, with 8 bases between them. Germline assignment: CDR1 KGHSH and CDR2 LQKENI. The CDR3 extends over 14 amino acids.

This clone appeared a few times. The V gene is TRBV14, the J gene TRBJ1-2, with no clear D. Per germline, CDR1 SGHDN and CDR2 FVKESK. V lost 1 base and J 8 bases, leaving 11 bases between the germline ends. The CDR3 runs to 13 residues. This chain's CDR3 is CASSQGPLLGYTF. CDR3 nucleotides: TGTGCCAGCAGCCAAGGACCGCTCCTCGGCTACACCTTC. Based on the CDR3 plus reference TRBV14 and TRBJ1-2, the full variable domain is EAGVTQFPSHSVIEKGQTVTLRCDPISGHDNLYWYRRVMGKEIKFLLHFVKESKQDESGMPNNRFLAERTGGTYSTLKVQPAELEDSGVYFCASSQGPLLGYTFGSGTRLTVV.

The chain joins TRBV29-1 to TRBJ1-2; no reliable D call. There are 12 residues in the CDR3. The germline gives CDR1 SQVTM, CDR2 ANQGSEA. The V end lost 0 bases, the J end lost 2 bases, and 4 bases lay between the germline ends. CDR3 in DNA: TGCAGCGTTGAAGAGGAGAACTATGGCTACACCTTC. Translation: CSVEEENYGYTF. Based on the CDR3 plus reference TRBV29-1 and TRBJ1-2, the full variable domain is SAVISQKPSRDICQRGTSLTIQCQVDSQVTMMFWYRQQPGQSLTLIATANQGSEATYESGFVIDKFPISRPNLTFSTLTVSNMSPEDSSIYLCSVEEENYGYTFGSGTRLTVV.

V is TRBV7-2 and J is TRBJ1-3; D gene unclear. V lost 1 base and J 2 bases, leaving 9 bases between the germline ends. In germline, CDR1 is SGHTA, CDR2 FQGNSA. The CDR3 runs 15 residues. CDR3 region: CASSLVRAPGNTIYF. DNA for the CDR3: TGTGCCAGCAGCTTAGTACGGGCTCCTGGAAACACCATATATTTT. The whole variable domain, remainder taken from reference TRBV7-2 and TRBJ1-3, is GAGVSQSPSNKVTEKGKDVELRCDPISGHTALYWYRQSLGQGLEFLIYFQGNSAPDKSGLPSDRFSAERTGGSVSTLTIQRTQQEDSAVYLCASSLVRAPGNTIYFGEGSWLTVV.

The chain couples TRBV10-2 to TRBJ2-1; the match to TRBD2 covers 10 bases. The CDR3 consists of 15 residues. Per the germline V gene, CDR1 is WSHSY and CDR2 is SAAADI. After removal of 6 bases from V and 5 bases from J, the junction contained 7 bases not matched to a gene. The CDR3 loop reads CASRDRTSGNNEQFF. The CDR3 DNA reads TGCGCCAGCAGGGACAGGACTAGCGGAAACAATGAGCAGTTCTTC.

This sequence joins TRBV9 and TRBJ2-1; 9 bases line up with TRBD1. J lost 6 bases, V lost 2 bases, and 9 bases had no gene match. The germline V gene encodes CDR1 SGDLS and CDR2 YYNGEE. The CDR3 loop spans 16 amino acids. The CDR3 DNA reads TGTGCCAGCAGCGTCTTGGCGGGACAGGGCGCCAATGAGCAGTTCTTC. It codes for CASSVLAGQGANEQFF.

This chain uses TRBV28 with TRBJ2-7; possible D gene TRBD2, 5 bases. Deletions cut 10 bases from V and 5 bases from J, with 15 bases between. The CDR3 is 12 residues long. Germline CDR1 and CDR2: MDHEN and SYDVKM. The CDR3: CATTRRFNEQYF. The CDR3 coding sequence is TGTGCCACGACTCGGAGGTTCAACGAGCAGTACTTC.

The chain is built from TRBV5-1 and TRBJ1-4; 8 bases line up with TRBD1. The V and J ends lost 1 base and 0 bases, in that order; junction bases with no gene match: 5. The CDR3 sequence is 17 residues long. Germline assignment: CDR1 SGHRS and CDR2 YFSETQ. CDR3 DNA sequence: TGCGCCAGCAGCTTGACAGGGGGAGCGGCAACTAATGAAAAACTGTTTTTT. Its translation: CASSLTGGAATNEKLFF.

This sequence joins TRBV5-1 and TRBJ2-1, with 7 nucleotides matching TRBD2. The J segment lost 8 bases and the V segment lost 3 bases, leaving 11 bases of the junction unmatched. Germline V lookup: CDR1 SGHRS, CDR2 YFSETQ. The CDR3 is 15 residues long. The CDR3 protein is CASSSSGGRGYEQFF. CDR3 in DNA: TGCGCCAGCAGCTCATCGGGAGGTCGGGGCTATGAGCAGTTCTTC.

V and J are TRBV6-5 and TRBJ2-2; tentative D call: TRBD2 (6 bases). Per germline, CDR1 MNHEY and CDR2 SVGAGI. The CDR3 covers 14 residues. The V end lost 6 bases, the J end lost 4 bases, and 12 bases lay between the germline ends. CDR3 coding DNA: TGTGCCAGCAGCAGGGACTCTACCACCGGGGAGCTGTTTTTT. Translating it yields CASSRDSTTGELFF.

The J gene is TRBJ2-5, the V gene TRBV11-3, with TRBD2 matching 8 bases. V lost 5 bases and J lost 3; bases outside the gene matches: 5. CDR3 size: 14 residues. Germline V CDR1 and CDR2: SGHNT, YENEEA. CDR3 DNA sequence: TGTGCCAGCAGCCAAACTAGCGGAAAAGAGACCCAGTACTTC. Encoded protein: CASSQTSGKETQYF. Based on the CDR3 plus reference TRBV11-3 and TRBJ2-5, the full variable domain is EAGVVQSPRYKIIEKKQPVAFWCNPISGHNTLYWYLQNLGQGPELLIRYENEEAVDDSQLPKDRFSAERLKGVDSTLKIQPAELGDSAVYLCASSQTSGKETQYFGPGTRLLVL.

CDR3 sequence reads: CASSQGDSTDTQYF. The CDR3 nucleotides are TGCGCCAGCAGCCAGGGAGATAGCACAGATACGCAGTATTTT. The V call is TRBV5-1, the J call TRBJ2-3; D may be TRBD1 or TRBD2 (5 bases each). The CDR3 runs to 14 residues. V was clipped by 4 bases and J by 0 bases, with 9 bases between them. CDR1 is SGHRS and CDR2 is YFSETQ in the germline V gene.

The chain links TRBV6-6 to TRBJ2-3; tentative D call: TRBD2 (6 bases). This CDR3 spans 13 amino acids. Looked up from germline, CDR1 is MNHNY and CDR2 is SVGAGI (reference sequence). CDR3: CAYRRESTDTQYF. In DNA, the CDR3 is TGTGCTTACCGGCGGGAAAGCACAGATACGCAGTATTTT.

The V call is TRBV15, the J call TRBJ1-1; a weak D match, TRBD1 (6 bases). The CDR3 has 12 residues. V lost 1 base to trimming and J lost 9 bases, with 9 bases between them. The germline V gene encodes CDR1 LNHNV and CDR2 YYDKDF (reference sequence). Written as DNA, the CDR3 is TGTGCCACCAGCAGAGCAACAGGGAAAGCTTTCTTT. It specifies CATSRATGKAFF. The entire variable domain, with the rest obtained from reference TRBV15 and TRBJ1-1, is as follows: DAMVIQNPRYQVTQFGKPVTLSCSQTLNHNVMYWYQQKSSQAPKLLFHYYDKDFNNEADTPDNFQSRRPNTSFCFLDIRSPGLGDTAMYLCATSRATGKAFFGQGTRLTVV.

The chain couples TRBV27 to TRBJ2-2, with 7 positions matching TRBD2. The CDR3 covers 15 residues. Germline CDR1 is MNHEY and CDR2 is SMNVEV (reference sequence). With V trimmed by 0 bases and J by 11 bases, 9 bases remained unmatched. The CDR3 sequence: CASSLSAGTTFELFF. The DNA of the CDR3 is TGTGCCAGCAGTTTATCTGCCGGGACTACCTTCGAGCTGTTTTTT.

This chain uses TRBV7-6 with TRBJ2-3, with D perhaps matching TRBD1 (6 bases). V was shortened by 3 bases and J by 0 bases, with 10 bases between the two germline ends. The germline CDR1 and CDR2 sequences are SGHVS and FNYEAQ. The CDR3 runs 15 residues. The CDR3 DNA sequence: TGTGCCAGCAGCTTCCAGACAGGTAGCACAGATACGCAGTATTTT. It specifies CASSFQTGSTDTQYF.

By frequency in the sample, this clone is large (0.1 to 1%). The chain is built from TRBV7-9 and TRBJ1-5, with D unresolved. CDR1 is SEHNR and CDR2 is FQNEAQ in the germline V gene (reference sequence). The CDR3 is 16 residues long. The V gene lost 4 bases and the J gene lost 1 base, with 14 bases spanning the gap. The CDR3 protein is CASSSPGTDSNQPQHF. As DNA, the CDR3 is TGTGCCAGCAGCTCGCCTGGCACAGACAGCAATCAGCCCCAGCATTTT.

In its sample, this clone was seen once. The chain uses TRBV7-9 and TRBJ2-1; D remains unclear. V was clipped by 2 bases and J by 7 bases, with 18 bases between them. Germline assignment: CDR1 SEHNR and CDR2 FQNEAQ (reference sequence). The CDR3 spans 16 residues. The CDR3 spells CASSLIGVGYRNEQFF. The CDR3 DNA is TGTGCCAGCAGCTTAATTGGGGTCGGCTACCGGAATGAGCAGTTCTTC.